The 11 T cell receptor beta chains presented below share a single source sample, sequenced in a study of identical twins. One entry per CDR3 protein results from TCRdb running MiXCR on the 5' RACE reads. The table records hundreds of thousands of distinct CDR3 sequences, about 12% of them present only once. These data were also reused for a study on yellow fever vaccine responses in identical twins.

The sequenced sample consisted of PBMCs. These receptors were taken from a woman in her late teens or twenties in good health.

The chain joins TRBV12-3 or TRBV12-4 to TRBJ1-5; D is possibly TRBD1 (5 bases). This CDR3 comprises 14 residues. V was shortened by 6 bases and J by 0 bases, with 9 bases between the two germline ends. CDR3 region: CASRADSSNQPQHF. The DNA for the CDR3 is TGTGCCAGCAGGGCCGACAGTAGCAATCAGCCCCAGCATTTT.

The rearrangement uses TRBV20-1 and TRBJ2-7; D may be TRBD2 (5 bases). This CDR3 contains 13 residues. The V gene's germline CDR1 is DFQATT and CDR2 SNEGSKA (reference sequence). The V gene lost 5 bases and the J gene lost 7 bases, with 18 bases spanning the gap. CDR3 sequence (DNA): TGCAGTGCTTCACCTCGACTATTGGGGGAGCAGTACGTC. Amino acid sequence: CSASPRLLGEQYV.

In its sample, this clonotype was seen many times. V and J are TRBV5-1 and TRBJ2-1, with a weak D call TRBD1 (5 bases). The ends were cut back, 0 bases at V and 1 base at J, with 8 bases in the middle. From germline, CDR1 is SGHRS and CDR2 YFSETQ. The CDR3 extends over 15 amino acids. The DNA for the CDR3 is TGCGCCAGCAGCTTGGCAGGGCTGTCCTACAATGAGCAGTTCTTC. Translating it yields CASSLAGLSYNEQFF.

This chain joins TRBV3-1 and TRBJ2-1; D is undetermined. Germline V gene data show CDR1 as LGHDT and CDR2 as YNNKEL (reference sequence). V was cut by 4 bases and J by 7 bases, with 8 bases left in between. The CDR3 contains 12 residues. The CDR3 DNA sequence: TGTGCCAGCAGCCCTGTCGCTAATGAGCAGTTCTTC. Its protein product is CASSPVANEQFF.

This clonotype was picked up many times. J is TRBJ1-2 and V is TRBV29-1, with TRBD1 identical over 8 bases. Trimming removed 6 bases from V and 5 bases from J; junction bases left unmatched: 5. The CDR3 sequence is 12 residues long. CDR1 and CDR2 (germline): SQVTM, ANQGSEA. The CDR3 spells CSVPDRAYGYTF. The CDR3 DNA reads TGCAGCGTGCCGGACAGGGCTTATGGCTACACCTTC.

The gene calls are TRBV10-3 and TRBJ2-1, with 13 bases that match TRBD2. The CDR3 is 15 residues long. The trim removed 6 bases at V and 8 bases at J, leaving 7 bases unmatched. Germline assignment: CDR1 ENHRY and CDR2 SYGVKD. For the CDR3, the DNA is TGTGCCATCAGAAAACTAGCGGGAGGGCTCGATGAGCAGTTCTTC. Amino acids: CAIRKLAGGLDEQFF.

The chain combines TRBV24-1 with TRBJ2-3; D call uncertain. The V end lost 0 bases, the J end lost 9 bases, and 12 bases lay between the germline ends. CDR1 and CDR2 from the germline V gene are KGHDR and SFDVKD. This CDR3 contains 14 residues. CDR3 residues: CATSDLDTPDTQYF. The CDR3 nucleotides are TGTGCCACCAGTGATTTGGATACCCCCGACACGCAGTATTTT.

This clonotype was seen a handful of times. The chain joins TRBV28 to TRBJ2-4; D possibly corresponds to TRBD1 (7 bases). The CDR3 has 14 amino acids. Germline V lookup: CDR1 MDHEN, CDR2 SYDVKM. V was shortened by 2 bases and J by 4 bases, with 9 bases between the two germline ends. The CDR3 sequence is CASSLPGGKNIQYF. CDR3 DNA sequence: TGTGCCAGCAGTTTACCAGGGGGGAAAAACATTCAGTACTTC.

This clonotype was recorded many times. The J gene is TRBJ2-4, the V gene TRBV28, with a possible D match to TRBD1 (5 bases). The CDR3 is 13 amino acids. Germline CDR1 reads MDHEN; CDR2 reads SYDVKM. V was trimmed by 5 bases and J by 6 bases, leaving 11 bases between them. This CDR3 reads CASSLQGGNIQYF. The DNA of the CDR3 is TGTGCCAGCAGTCTCCAGGGTGGAAACATTCAGTACTTC.

The V and J genes are TRBV5-1 and TRBJ1-1; D unresolved. CDR3 size: 16 residues. Per germline, CDR1 SGHRS and CDR2 YFSETQ. The V and J ends lost 7 bases and 0 bases respectively, with 19 bases between them. CDR3: CASRSPAGGLNTEAFF. The CDR3 DNA sequence: TGCGCCAGCCGCTCCCCCGCGGGAGGATTGAACACTGAAGCTTTCTTT.

This clonotype has only a few counts. CDR3 loop: CASSYYGRGQETQYF. In DNA, the CDR3 is TGTGCCAGCAGTTACTACGGGAGGGGGCAAGAGACCCAGTACTTC. The rearrangement links TRBV6-2 or TRBV6-3 to TRBJ2-5; TRBD2 agrees at 8 bases. With 1 base clipped from V and 2 bases from J, the junction kept 3 bases outside the gene matches. The CDR3 spans 15 residues. Germline loops: CDR1 MNHEY, CDR2 SVGEGT.